The present entry profiles one T cell receptor (beta chain) with its context. Authors' methods: Amplified reference gene primers provided the basis for estimating nucleated cell counts. Produced via immunoSEQ multiplex PCR; TCRdb's table is partial and in-frame only. D and trimming were read from the DNA, whereas the V and J calls and clone size are those reported in that table. The sample lists 100,000 to 150,000 clones, around 86% seen once, with about 12% in the top ten. The data originate from a study of blood T cell repertoires in COVID-19. In the study overall: Some COVID-19 samples were acute and others convalescent; all came from the United States, Italy and Spain.

The V gene's germline CDR1 is ENHRY and CDR2 SYGVKD. The germline V and J ends were trimmed by 6 bases and 3 bases, with 5 bases remaining between them. CDR3 length: 12 amino acids. The receptor was isolated from a man aged 55 to 70 with acute or convalescent COVID-19. The chain has TRBV10-3 and TRBJ1-4, with unresolved D. The sequencing sample was made of peripheral blood. The CDR3 reads CAIRRPNEKLFF. Here the CDR3 DNA reads TGTGCCATCAGGCGGCCTAATGAAAAACTGTTTTTT.